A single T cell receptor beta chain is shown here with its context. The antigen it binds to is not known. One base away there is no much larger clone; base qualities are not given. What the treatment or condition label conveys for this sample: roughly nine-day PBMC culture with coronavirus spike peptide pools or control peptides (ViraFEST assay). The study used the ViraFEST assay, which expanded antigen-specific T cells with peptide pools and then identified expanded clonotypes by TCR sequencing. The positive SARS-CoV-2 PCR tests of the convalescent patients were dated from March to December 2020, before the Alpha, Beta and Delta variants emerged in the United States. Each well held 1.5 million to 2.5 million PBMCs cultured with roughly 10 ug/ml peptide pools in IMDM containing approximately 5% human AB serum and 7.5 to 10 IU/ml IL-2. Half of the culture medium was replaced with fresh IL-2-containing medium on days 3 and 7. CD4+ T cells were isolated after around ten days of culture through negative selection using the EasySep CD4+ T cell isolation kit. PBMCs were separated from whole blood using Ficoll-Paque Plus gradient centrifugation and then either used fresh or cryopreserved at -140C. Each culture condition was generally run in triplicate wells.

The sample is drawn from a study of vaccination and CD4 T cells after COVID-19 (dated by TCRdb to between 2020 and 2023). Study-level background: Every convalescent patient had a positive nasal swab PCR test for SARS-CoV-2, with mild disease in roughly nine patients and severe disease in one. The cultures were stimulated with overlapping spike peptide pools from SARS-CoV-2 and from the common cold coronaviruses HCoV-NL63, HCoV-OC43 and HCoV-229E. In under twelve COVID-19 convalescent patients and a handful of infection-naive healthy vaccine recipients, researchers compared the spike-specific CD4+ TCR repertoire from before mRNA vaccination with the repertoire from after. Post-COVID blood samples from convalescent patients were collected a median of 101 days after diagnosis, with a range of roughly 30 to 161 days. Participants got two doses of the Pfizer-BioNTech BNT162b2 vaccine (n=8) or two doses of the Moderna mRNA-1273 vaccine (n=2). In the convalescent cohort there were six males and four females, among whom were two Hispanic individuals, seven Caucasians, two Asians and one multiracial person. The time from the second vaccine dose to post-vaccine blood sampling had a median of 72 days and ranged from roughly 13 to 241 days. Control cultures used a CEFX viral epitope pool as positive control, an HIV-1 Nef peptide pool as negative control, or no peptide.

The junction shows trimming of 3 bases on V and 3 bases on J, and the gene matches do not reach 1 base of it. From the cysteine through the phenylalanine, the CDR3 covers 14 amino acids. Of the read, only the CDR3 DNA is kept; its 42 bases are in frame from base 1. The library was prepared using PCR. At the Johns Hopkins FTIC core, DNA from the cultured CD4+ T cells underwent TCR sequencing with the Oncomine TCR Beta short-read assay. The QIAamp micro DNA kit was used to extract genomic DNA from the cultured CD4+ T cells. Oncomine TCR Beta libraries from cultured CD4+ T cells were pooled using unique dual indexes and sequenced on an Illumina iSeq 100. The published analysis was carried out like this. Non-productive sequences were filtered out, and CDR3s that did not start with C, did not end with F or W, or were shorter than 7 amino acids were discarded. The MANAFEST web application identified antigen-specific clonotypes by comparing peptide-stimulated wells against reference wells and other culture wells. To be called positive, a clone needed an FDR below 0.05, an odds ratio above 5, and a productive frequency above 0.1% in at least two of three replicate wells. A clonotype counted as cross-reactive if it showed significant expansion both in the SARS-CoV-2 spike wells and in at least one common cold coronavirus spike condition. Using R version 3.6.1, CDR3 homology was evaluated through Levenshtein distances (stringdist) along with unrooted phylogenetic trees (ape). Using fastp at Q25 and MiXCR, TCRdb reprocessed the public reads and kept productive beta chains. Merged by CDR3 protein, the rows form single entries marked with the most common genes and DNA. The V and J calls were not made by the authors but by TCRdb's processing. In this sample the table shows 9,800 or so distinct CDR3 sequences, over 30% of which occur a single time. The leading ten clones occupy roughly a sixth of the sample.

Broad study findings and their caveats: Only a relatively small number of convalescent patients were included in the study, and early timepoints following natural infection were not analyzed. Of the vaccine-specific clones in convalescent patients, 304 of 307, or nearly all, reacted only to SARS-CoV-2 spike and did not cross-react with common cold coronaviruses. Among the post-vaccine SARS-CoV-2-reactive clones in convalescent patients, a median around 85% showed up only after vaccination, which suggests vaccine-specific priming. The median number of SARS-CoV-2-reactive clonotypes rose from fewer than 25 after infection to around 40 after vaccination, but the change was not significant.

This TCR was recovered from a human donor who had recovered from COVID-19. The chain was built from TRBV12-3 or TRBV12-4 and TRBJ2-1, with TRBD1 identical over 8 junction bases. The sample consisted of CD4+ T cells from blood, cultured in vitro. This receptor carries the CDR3 CASSLGQDYNEQFF. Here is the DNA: TGTGCCAGCAGTTTGGGACAGGACTACAATGAGCAGTTCTTC.